A selection of T cell receptor beta chains follows, all from one sample in a study of T cells in narcolepsy. Sequenced by immunoSEQ multiplex PCR; TCRdb stores in-frame clones only, minus some. The data hold around 30,000 clones, with over 65% observed a single time. The sample was memory (CD45RA-) CD4+ T cells from blood. The receptors were gathered from a human donor in good health. CDR3s include the opening cysteine and the closing phenylalanine or tryptophan. The D gene is left open where the match is weak. Some rows have no size entry. The others give once, few or many, or a class for an expanded clone.

clone_size	j_call	v_call	d_call	cdr3_aa	cdr3_nt
few	TRBJ1-2	TRBV25-1	.	CASSDMNNYGYTF	TGTGCCAGCAGTGACATGAACAACTATGGCTACACCTTC
.	TRBJ2-3	TRBV6-5	.	CASSYDGGSTDTQYF	TGTGCCAGCAGTTACGATGGGGGGAGCACAGATACGCAGTATTTT
.	TRBJ1-2	TRBV29-1	.	CSVETGGGYGYTF	TGCAGCGTTGAAACGGGGGGTGGCTATGGCTACACCTTC
.	TRBJ2-2	TRBV5-1	.	CASSSGKAGELFF	TGCGCCAGCAGCTCAGGGAAGGCCGGGGAGCTGTTTTTT
.	TRBJ2-5	TRBV9	.	CASSVGNRETQYF	TGTGCCAGCAGCGTTGGAAATAGGGAGACCCAGTACTTC
.	TRBJ1-2	TRBV6-1	.	CASSGTRSYGYTF	TGTGCCAGCAGTGGGACACGATCCTATGGCTACACCTTC
.	TRBJ2-2	TRBV13	TRBD1	CASSLNRGPTGELFF	TGTGCCAGCAGCCTAAACAGGGGCCCCACCGGGGAGCTGTTTTTT
.	TRBJ2-1	TRBV18	TRBD2	CASSPGTSVYNEQFF	TGTGCCAGCTCACCCGGGACTAGCGTTTACAATGAGCAGTTCTTC
.	TRBJ1-1	TRBV19	.	CASSIPGQNTEAFF	TGTGCCAGTAGTATACCCGGACAGAACACTGAAGCTTTCTTT
.	TRBJ1-1	TRBV19	.	CASAPPRGRMGTEAFF	TGTGCCAGTGCACCCCCCAGGGGACGTATGGGGACTGAAGCTTTCTTT
.	TRBJ2-1	TRBV10-3	.	CAISEGGAGNNEQFF	TGTGCCATCAGTGAGGGGGGGGCCGGTAACAATGAGCAGTTCTTC
.	TRBJ1-6	TRBV7-9	.	CASSLNQGSSPLHF	TGTGCCAGCAGCTTAAACCAGGGATCCTCACCCCTCCACTTT
.	TRBJ1-2	TRBV5-4	.	CASSLKLGEAGGYTF	TGTGCCAGCAGCTTGAAATTAGGGGAGGCCGGCGGCTACACCTTC
.	TRBJ2-2	TRBV10-3	TRBD2	CAISSGGDSGELFF	TGTGCCATCAGCAGCGGGGGGGATAGCGGGGAGCTGTTTTTT
once	TRBJ2-7	TRBV6-1	.	CASQRTGSYEQYF	TGTGCCAGCCAGAGGACTGGTTCCTACGAGCAGTACTTC
.	TRBJ1-1	TRBV7-9	.	CASSPTVNTEAFF	TGTGCCAGCAGCCCTACGGTGAACACTGAAGCTTTCTTT
.	TRBJ2-2	TRBV6-4	.	CASRVPRGGTGELFF	TGTGCCAGCAGGGTACCTAGGGGAGGCACCGGGGAGCTGTTTTTT
.	TRBJ1-1	TRBV6-6	.	CASSYSQGREAFF	TGTGCCAGCAGTTACTCCCAGGGGCGGGAAGCTTTCTTT
.	TRBJ1-5	TRBV30	.	CAWSAGVGQPQHF	TGTGCCTGGAGTGCAGGGGTAGGGCAGCCCCAGCATTTT
.	TRBJ1-1	TRBV2	.	CASSVPGVSPEAFF	TGTGCCAGCAGTGTGCCAGGGGTCTCCCCCGAAGCTTTCTTT